Following are 19 T cell receptor beta chains from one sample sequenced in a study of human T cells and chemical hapten exposure. Time point defined: patch test 1, 2 weeks after DPC sensitization. The treatment is: therapeutic diphenylcyclopropenone sensitization with weekly scalp DPC. Each CDR3 protein is one row after TCRdb ran MiXCR on the RACE reads. The table has 150,000 to 200,000 distinct CDR3 sequences, around 13% seen once; the top ten hold 1.7%. This specimen consisted of whole blood, obtained in connection with sensitization to the hapten diphenylcyclopropenone (DPC). The receptors come from a woman aged 30 to 39 with alopecia areata. Some clones in this sample may be carry-over from other donors' samples.

Comment on this clonotype: Just one base apart from a much larger clone, this may be a read error. V is TRBV29-1 and J is TRBJ2-5; D uncertain. Germline CDR1 and CDR2: SQVTM and ANQGSEA. The CDR3 is 15 residues long. The V end lost 2 bases, the J end lost 1 base, and 14 bases lay between the germline ends. The CDR3 loop reads CSVEIGSTIQETQYF. The CDR3 DNA sequence: TGCAGCGTTGAAATTGGGTCCACCATCCAAGAGACCCAGTACTTC.

This chain connects TRBV28 to TRBJ2-1, with D unresolved. The ends were cut back, 5 bases at V and 2 bases at J, with 19 bases in the middle. CDR1 is MDHEN, CDR2 SYDVKM, per germline. CDR3 length: 17 amino acids. CDR3 sequence: CASSPPKIGATYNEQFF. DNA of the CDR3: TGTGCCAGCAGTCCACCTAAGATCGGAGCCACCTACAATGAGCAGTTCTTC.

This clonotype has at least ten counts. This chain uses TRBV6-5 with TRBJ1-1, with unresolved D. Deletions cut 5 bases from V and 0 bases from J, with 7 bases between. Germline CDR1 MNHEY, CDR2 SVGAGI. The CDR3 is 13 residues long. The CDR3 sequence is CASSVRMNTEAFF. In DNA form, the CDR3 reads TGTGCCAGCAGTGTACGGATGAACACTGAAGCTTTCTTT.

This clonotype was seen a handful of times. The V and J genes are TRBV12-3 or TRBV12-4 and TRBJ1-5; D gene unclear. Trimming took 7 bases from V and 2 from J, leaving 12 bases between them. The CDR3 contains 14 residues. In nucleotides, the CDR3 is TGTGCCAGCACTCGTTCCCTGGGCAATCAGCCCCAGCATTTT. Protein: CASTRSLGNQPQHF.

The chain carries TRBV28 and TRBJ2-3; D gene uncertain. Looked up from germline, CDR1 is MDHEN and CDR2 is SYDVKM. The CDR3 contains 13 residues. Trimming stripped 2 bases from V and 2 bases from J, with 5 bases between. The CDR3 DNA reads TGTGCCAGCAGTTTACCCAACACAGATACGCAGTATTTT. Its protein product is CASSLPNTDTQYF.

This clonotype has more than one count but fewer than ten. V gene TRBV2 combines with J gene TRBJ2-7; tentative D call: TRBD1 (6 bases). The V gene's germline CDR1 is SNHLY and CDR2 FYNNEI. Trimming removed 2 bases at V and 5 bases at J, with 10 bases between. CDR3 length: 13 amino acids. The CDR3 region has the DNA TGTGCCAGCAGTGAAACAGGGCCCGACGAGCAGTACTTC. Translated, it gives CASSETGPDEQYF.

A few counts support this clonotype. The chain carries TRBV6-6 and TRBJ2-1; 8 bases match TRBD2. Germline CDR1 and CDR2: MNHNY and SVGAGI (reference sequence). V lost 2 bases and J lost 7; bases outside the gene matches: 4. CDR3 length: 14 residues. CDR3 amino acids: CASSYDVAGNEQFF. In DNA form, the CDR3 reads TGTGCCAGCAGTTACGATGTAGCGGGGAATGAGCAGTTCTTC.

This clonotype was seen a few times. This rearrangement joins TRBV5-1 to TRBJ2-1; D tentatively fits TRBD1 or TRBD2 (5 bases each). CDR3 length equals 13 residues. V lost 4 bases to trimming and J lost 3 bases, with 8 bases between them. Germline CDR1 reads SGHRS; CDR2 reads YFSETQ. CDR3 amino acids: CASSAGGYNEQFF. The CDR3 DNA reads TGCGCCAGCAGCGCTGGGGGCTACAATGAGCAGTTCTTC.

This clonotype occurred a few times. The chain uses TRBV6-1 and TRBJ1-6, with D maybe TRBD1 (5 bases). V was cut by 0 bases and J by 7 bases, with 7 bases left in between. The CDR3 length is 14 residues. Germline V gene sequence: CDR1 MNHNS, CDR2 SASEGT. CDR3 DNA: TGTGCCAGCAGTGAAGCGGCAGGGAATTCACCCCTCCACTTT. Translated, it gives CASSEAAGNSPLHF.

The gene calls are TRBV6-2 or TRBV6-3 and TRBJ2-6, with TRBD1 matching 8 bases. J lost 3 bases, V lost 8 bases, and 9 bases had no gene match. CDR3 length: 16 residues. CDR1 is MNHEY, CDR2 SVGEGT, per germline. In DNA, the CDR3 is TGTGCCAGCGGGACAGGCCTAGGACGTGGGGCCAACGTCCTGACTTTC. Residues: CASGTGLGRGANVLTF.

The chain recombines TRBV11-3 with TRBJ1-3; D call uncertain. Germline V CDR1 and CDR2: SGHNT, YENEEA. Trimming stripped 5 bases from V and 1 base from J, with 6 bases between. CDR3 size: 13 residues. This CDR3 is CASSGLSGNTIYF. CDR3 coding DNA: TGTGCCAGCAGCGGACTTTCTGGAAACACCATATATTTT. Based on the CDR3 plus reference TRBV11-3 and TRBJ1-3, the full variable domain is EAGVVQSPRYKIIEKKQPVAFWCNPISGHNTLYWYLQNLGQGPELLIRYENEEAVDDSQLPKDRFSAERLKGVDSTLKIQPAELGDSAVYLCASSGLSGNTIYFGEGSWLTVV.

The chain couples TRBV18 to TRBJ1-4, with 7 bases fitting TRBD1. The junction had 12 bases not matched to a gene; V was cut back by 3 bases and J by 8 bases. This CDR3 spans 16 amino acids. Germline V gene lookup returns CDR1 KGHSH and CDR2 LQKENI. CDR3 residues: CASSPFGTAELEKLFF. The CDR3 bases are TGTGCCAGCTCACCTTTCGGGACAGCAGAGCTCGAAAAACTGTTTTTT.

This clonotype is labeled medium-sized. This sequence joins TRBV5-1 and TRBJ2-7, with no clear D. V was shortened by 0 bases and J by 6 bases, with 13 bases between the two germline ends. The V gene's germline CDR1 is SGHRS and CDR2 YFSETQ. This CDR3 spans 14 amino acids. Here the CDR3 reads CASSLAAAFPEQYF. The CDR3 DNA is TGCGCCAGCAGCTTGGCGGCTGCTTTTCCCGAGCAGTACTTC.

This clonotype was found a few times. The V call is TRBV3-1, the J call TRBJ1-6, with a weak D call TRBD1 (5 bases). Germline CDR1 reads LGHDT; CDR2 reads YNNKEL (reference sequence). V lost 4 bases and J lost 7, with 17 bases in between. CDR3 length: 16 amino acids. The CDR3 DNA reads TGTGCCAGCAGCCCCTCAGCAGGGCAATGGAATTCACCCCTCCACTTT. Protein sequence: CASSPSAGQWNSPLHF.

This rearrangement joins TRBV12-3 or TRBV12-4 to TRBJ1-4, with D possibly TRBD1 on 6 matching bases. Trimming took 4 bases from V and 8 from J, leaving 14 bases between them. The CDR3 covers 14 residues. As DNA, the CDR3 is TGTGCCAGCAGTTCCCGGGAGGGGGGCGAAAAACTGTTTTTT. Translating it yields CASSSREGGEKLFF.

Notes on this clonotype: Germline and junction disagree at one end, which may indicate a read error. The CDR3 reads CACSQGPREAFF. The CDR3 region has the DNA TGTGCCTGCAGTCAAGGGCCGCGCGAAGCTTTCTTT. This chain connects TRBV6-2 or TRBV6-3 to TRBJ1-1; no definite D call. The CDR3 is 12 residues long. In germline, CDR1 is MNHEY, CDR2 SVGEGT.

This chain joins TRBV19 and TRBJ2-1, with unresolved D. Trimming removed 7 bases at V and 6 bases at J, with 19 bases between. CDR3 length: 15 residues. From germline, CDR1 is LNHDA and CDR2 SQIVND (reference sequence). DNA for the CDR3: TGTGCCAGTACCACCAAATCCGCCCTTCCCAATGAGCAGTTCTTC. Translation gives CASTTKSALPNEQFF.

This clonotype was detected a few times. The chain joins TRBV20-1 to TRBJ2-1, with D hard to call. CDR1 and CDR2 (germline): DFQATT, SNEGSKA (reference sequence). CDR3 length: 13 residues. V lost 6 bases and J 5 bases, leaving 14 bases between the germline ends. In nucleotides, the CDR3 is TGCAGTGCGCCTCGTACTGTGAACAATGAGCAGTTCTTC. This encodes CSAPRTVNNEQFF.

The chain has TRBV10-3 and TRBJ1-4; 7 nucleotides align to TRBD1. CDR3 length: 13 amino acids. Germline loops: CDR1 ENHRY, CDR2 SYGVKD. Losses at the gene ends were 7 bases for V and 3 bases for J; bases not matched to a gene: 2. CDR3 nucleotide sequence: TGTGCCATCAAGGGGGCGGCTAATGAAAAACTGTTTTTT. Protein: CAIKGAANEKLFF.